Below, one T cell receptor beta chain is given with its context. The antigen remains undetermined. Germline V lookup: CDR1 MDHEN, CDR2 SYDVKM. V was cut by 5 bases and J by 9 bases, with 9 bases left in between. The length of the CDR3 is 11 residues. The data derive from a study of T cell responses to AZD1222 COVID-19 vaccine. General study findings and limits: Repertoires were sampled only after the peak T cell response. Per reports, nearly half of all spike-specific TCRs target regions that are unmutated in variants. Clonal diversity was possibly underestimated; the donors were predominantly white British and more often female.

Using immunoSEQ multiplex PCR, the repertoire was profiled, and TCRdb retains in-frame clones only, with some absent. The sample lists 99,000 or so clones, 85% to 90% seen once, with approximately 45% in the top ten. Second doses at about 4 or about 12 weeks were pooled. This material consisted of peripheral blood, taken 28 days after the second AZD1222 dose. V is TRBV28 and J is TRBJ2-3, with D hard to call. The receptor was isolated from an adult who received the AZD1222 COVID-19 vaccine. CDR3 in DNA: TGTGCCAGCAGTGGTATTCGGACGCAGTATTTT. This encodes CASSGIRTQYF.